This T cell receptor beta chain was documented in a study of memory CD4+ T cells and cytomegalovirus serostatus. In the case of this clone: Its target is not known.

Using immunoSEQ multiplex PCR, the repertoire was profiled, and TCRdb retains in-frame clones only, with some absent. The table includes approximately 44,000 clones, over 60% detected once. The sort gate was single viable CD3+CD4+CD8-CD45RO+ cells for memory CD4+ T cells. Serostatus was set by detecting CMV pp150, pp28, p38, p52 IgG. Positive selection with CD4 microbeads enriched total CD4+ T cells. Study outcomes and limitations: A US-trained random forest predicted CMV serostatus with median AUC around 0.9.

The sample was memory CD4+ T cells from blood. The clonotype originates from an adult in good health and CMV-seronegative.

CDR3 residues: CASSTGGLVGPHNEQFF. CDR3 sequence (DNA): TGCGCCAGCAGCACCGGAGGGTTGGTAGGCCCCCACAATGAGCAGTTCTTC. The V gene is TRBV5-1, the J gene TRBJ2-1; D is perhaps TRBD2 (6 bases). Germline assignment: CDR1 SGHRS and CDR2 YFSETQ. Between the trimmed V and J ends, which lost 4 bases and 5 bases, there was a span of 22 bases. This CDR3 is 17 amino acids long.